The 16 T cell receptor beta chains below all came from one sample that was sequenced in a study of T cell clonotyping in hematopoietic cell transplantation. Clones were sequenced by immunoSEQ multiplex PCR, and TCRdb holds only the in-frame ones, with some missing. The sample holds 7,000 or so clones; 70% to 90% are singletons and the top ten take about 4.7%. Sequenced material: PBMCs, taken 30 days after allogeneic stem cell transplant. These receptors came from a female patient aged 50-65 years who had an allogeneic stem cell transplant from an unrelated donor, so the T cells may come from the graft donor. Some clones in this sample may be carry-over from other donors' samples.

A single count supports this clone. V gene TRBV5-1 combines with J gene TRBJ2-7, with 7 bases lining up with TRBD2. Losses at the gene ends were 0 bases for V and 5 bases for J; bases not matched to a gene: 8. Germline V gives CDR1 SGHRS, CDR2 YFSETQ. This CDR3 is 15 amino acids long. For the CDR3, the DNA is TGCGCCAGCAGCTTGGATGGGGGGGTGGACGACGAGCAGTACTTC. Translation gives CASSLDGGVDDEQYF. Filled out from reference TRBV5-1 and TRBJ2-7, the complete variable domain reads KAGVTQTPRYLIKTRGQQVTLSCSPISGHRSVSWYQQTPGQGLQFLFEYFSETQRNKGNFPGRFSGRQFSNSRSEMNVSTLELGDSALYLCASSLDGGVDDEQYFGPGTRLTVT.

This chain links TRBV14 with TRBJ1-2; D not resolved. From germline, CDR1 is SGHDN and CDR2 FVKESK. Trimming removed 2 bases at V and 3 bases at J, with 19 bases between. The CDR3 is 17 residues long. CDR3: CASSQKDLSRRYYGYTF. The DNA for the CDR3 is TGTGCCAGCAGCCAAAAGGACCTTTCCCGAAGGTACTATGGCTACACCTTC.

This clone was observed a single time. The chain is built from TRBV5-1 and TRBJ2-3; D perhaps matches TRBD2 (5 bases). Germline loops: CDR1 SGHRS, CDR2 YFSETQ. CDR3 length: 13 amino acids. Trimming shortened V by 4 bases and J by 5 bases, and 11 bases separated the two germline ends. Here the CDR3 reads CASSVGNEDTQYF. The CDR3 DNA follows: TGCGCCAGCAGCGTCGGGAACGAAGATACGCAGTATTTT.

The V call is TRBV5-1, the J call TRBJ2-3, with TRBD2 identical over 16 bases. The junction had 3 bases not matched to a gene; V was cut back by 3 bases and J by 2 bases. Per germline, CDR1 SGHRS and CDR2 YFSETQ. This CDR3 is 17 amino acids long. CDR3 sequence: CASSWGTSGGATDTQYF. The DNA for the CDR3 is TGCGCCAGCAGCTGGGGGACTAGCGGGGGGGCCACAGATACGCAGTATTTT.

The chain joins TRBV28 to TRBJ2-5; TRBD2 agrees at 11 bases. Germline V CDR1 and CDR2: MDHEN, SYDVKM. The CDR3 consists of 23 residues. V dropped 3 bases and J dropped 1; count of bases not matched to a gene: 25. The CDR3 here is CASSFLHTPPNRRLAGSQETQYF. The CDR3 nucleotides are TGTGCCAGCAGTTTTCTCCATACGCCCCCAAACCGACGACTAGCGGGGTCCCAAGAGACCCAGTACTTC.

The chain is built from TRBV4-3 and TRBJ2-5; 7 bases match TRBD2. CDR1 LGHNA and CDR2 YSLEER come from the germline V gene. V shed 4 bases and J 5 bases; nucleotides not matched to a gene: 13. The CDR3 has 16 amino acids. CDR3 nucleotides: TGCGCCAGCAGCCCCACGGGGACTACAACTGGGGAGACCCAGTACTTC. Protein sequence: CASSPTGTTTGETQYF.

The rearrangement joins TRBV5-6 to TRBJ1-1; D gene unclear. V lost 2 bases and J lost 1, with 12 bases in between. The CDR3 totals 15 residues. CDR1 and CDR2 from the germline V gene are SGHDT and YYEEEE. The CDR3 DNA follows: TGTGCCAGCAGCTTAGGGTGGCAGTCGAACACTGAAGCTTTCTTT. Translated, it gives CASSLGWQSNTEAFF. The variable domain in full, with the rest retrieved from reference TRBV5-6 and TRBJ1-1, is DAGVTQSPTHLIKTRGQQVTLRCSPKSGHDTVSWYQQALGQGPQFIFQYYEEEERQRGNFPDRFSGHQFPNYSSELNVNALLLGDSALYLCASSLGWQSNTEAFFGQGTRLTVV.

This chain joins TRBV5-1 and TRBJ2-5; TRBD1 or TRBD2 may be the D gene (6 bases each). This CDR3 has 16 amino acids. In germline, CDR1 is SGHRS, CDR2 YFSETQ. V lost 3 bases and J lost 2, with 17 bases in between. This CDR3 reads CASSSWGPGEQETQYF. The CDR3 coding sequence is TGCGCCAGCAGCTCATGGGGGCCGGGAGAGCAAGAGACCCAGTACTTC. Using reference TRBV5-1 and TRBJ2-5 for the parts outside the CDR3, the full variable domain is KAGVTQTPRYLIKTRGQQVTLSCSPISGHRSVSWYQQTPGQGLQFLFEYFSETQRNKGNFPGRFSGRQFSNSRSEMNVSTLELGDSALYLCASSSWGPGEQETQYFGPGTRLLVL.

The chain links TRBV2 to TRBJ2-1; TRBD2 is a possible D gene (5 bases). Germline CDR1 SNHLY, CDR2 FYNNEI. The CDR3 runs 12 residues. The V gene lost 5 bases and the J gene lost 3 bases, with 5 bases spanning the gap. This CDR3 reads CASSRDYNEQFF. As DNA, the CDR3 is TGTGCCAGCAGTCGGGACTACAATGAGCAGTTCTTC.

This sequence joins TRBV6-6 and TRBJ2-7, with a tentative D call TRBD1 (6 bases). CDR1 and CDR2 from the germline V gene are MNHNY and SVGAGI (reference sequence). V was shortened by 2 bases and J by 3 bases, with 8 bases between the two germline ends. The CDR3 has 13 residues. In DNA form, the CDR3 reads TGTGCCAGCAGTTACAAGGACAGCTACGAGCAGTACTTC. The encoded protein is CASSYKDSYEQYF.

This clone was detected once. The gene calls are TRBV13 and TRBJ2-3; 14 nucleotides line up with TRBD2. CDR3 size: 19 residues. J gave up 0 bases and V 1 base, and 6 bases lay outside the gene matches. The germline gives CDR1 PRHDT, CDR2 FYEKMQ (reference sequence). The CDR3 spells CASSLAGLAGDRSTDTQYF. The CDR3 nucleotides are TGTGCCAGCAGCTTAGCGGGACTAGCGGGAGACAGAAGCACAGATACGCAGTATTTT.

The chain links TRBV6-5 to TRBJ1-1; a weak D match, TRBD1 (6 bases). The CDR3 consists of 12 residues. Germline CDR1 MNHEY, CDR2 SVGAGI. Trimming removed 6 bases from V and 10 bases from J, with 15 bases in between. The CDR3 nucleotides are TGTGCCAGCAGCCTATATACAGGGCTAGCTTTCTTT. This codes for CASSLYTGLAFF.

The chain carries TRBV7-2 and TRBJ2-4, with unresolved D. The germline V gene has CDR1 SGHTA and CDR2 FQGNSA. Trimming shortened V by 2 bases and J by 2 bases, and 13 bases separated the two germline ends. The CDR3 contains 16 residues. As DNA, the CDR3 is TGTGCCAGCAGCTTATGGGCGGACGGAACCAAAAACATTCAGTACTTC. It encodes CASSLWADGTKNIQYF.

The V call is TRBV11-2, the J call TRBJ2-5, with D unclear. Per the germline V gene, CDR1 is SGHAT and CDR2 is FQNNGV. Trimming took 5 bases from V and 2 from J, leaving 18 bases between them. CDR3 length: 16 amino acids. The CDR3, as DNA: TGTGCCAGCAGCCCCATCCCCCGGGCCCGTCAAGAGACCCAGTACTTC. This codes for CASSPIPRARQETQYF.

The V call is TRBV29-1, the J call TRBJ2-2; a weak D match, TRBD1 (6 bases). Germline CDR1 and CDR2: SQVTM and ANQGSEA. The V and J ends lost 7 bases and 0 bases respectively, with 9 bases between them. The CDR3 runs to 13 residues. The CDR3 DNA is TGCAGCGCCGGGACAACGAACACCGGGGAGCTGTTTTTT. Translation gives CSAGTTNTGELFF.

This chain links TRBV6-6 with TRBJ1-4, with a possible D match to TRBD1 (5 bases). The CDR3 is made up of 15 amino acids. Deletions cut 2 bases from V and 14 bases from J, with 21 bases between. Per germline, CDR1 MNHNY and CDR2 SVGAGI (reference sequence). The CDR3 protein is CASSYTGRGLEGLFF. CDR3 sequence (DNA): TGTGCCAGCAGTTACACGGGGCGGGGACTGGAGGGCCTGTTTTTT.